Listed here are 24 T cell receptor beta chains from one sample, sequenced in a study of cytomegalovirus exposure and HLA in healthy donors. Profiling relied on immunoSEQ multiplex PCR, and the TCRdb table lists in-frame clones only, not all of them. The sample carries some 70,000 clones, around 95% recorded once. The sample consisted of PBMCs. The origin of the receptors is a man aged 18 to 29 in good health and CMV-seronegative.

V gene TRBV19 combines with J gene TRBJ2-7, with TRBD2 as a possible D gene (5 bases). V gave up 8 bases and J gave up 2 bases, with 19 bases separating them. The germline V gene has CDR1 LNHDA and CDR2 SQIVND (reference sequence). The CDR3 is 15 residues long. The CDR3 is CASQPGGGSTYEQYF. CDR3 nucleotides: TGTGCCAGTCAACCTGGAGGAGGAAGCACCTACGAGCAGTACTTC.

Here the CDR3 DNA reads TGTGCCAGCAGTATCGAGAGGAGCAATCAGCCCCAGCATTTT. Amino acids: CASSIERSNQPQHF. The V and J genes are TRBV6-5 and TRBJ1-5; D is undetermined. Trimming removed 5 bases from V and 1 base from J, with 9 bases in between. The germline gives CDR1 MNHEY, CDR2 SVGAGI. This CDR3 comprises 14 residues.

The V gene is TRBV11-3, the J gene TRBJ1-1, with 8 bases fitting TRBD1. The ends lost 5 bases at V and 4 bases at J; junction bases unmatched: 6. Germline CDR1 is SGHNT and CDR2 is YENEEA. This CDR3 spans 14 amino acids. CDR3 amino acids: CASSTQTGVTEAFF. CDR3 coding DNA: TGTGCCAGCAGCACCCAGACAGGGGTCACTGAAGCTTTCTTT.

This chain uses TRBV28 with TRBJ1-6; D is unclear. This CDR3 has 12 amino acids. Trimming cost V 8 bases and J 12 bases, with 14 bases left between them. Germline V gene sequence: CDR1 MDHEN, CDR2 SYDVKM. Written as DNA, the CDR3 is TGTGCCAGCTCTACTCGAGGCAGACCCCTCCACTTT. Its protein product is CASSTRGRPLHF.

The chain carries TRBV19 and TRBJ1-4; D is ambiguous. The V end was cut by 5 bases, the J end by 5 bases, with 12 bases between. The V gene's germline CDR1 is LNHDA and CDR2 SQIVND (reference sequence). The CDR3 covers 14 residues. The CDR3 DNA follows: TGTGCCAGTAGTCCGACTGTTACAAATGAAAAACTGTTTTTT. This codes for CASSPTVTNEKLFF. Using reference TRBV19 and TRBJ1-4 for the parts outside the CDR3, the full variable domain is DGGITQSPKYLFRKEGQNVTLSCEQNLNHDAMYWYRQDPGQGLRLIYYSQIVNDFQKGDIAEGYSVSREKKESFPLTVTSAQKNPTAFYLCASSPTVTNEKLFFGSGTQLSVL.

The chain employs TRBV5-1 and TRBJ2-3; D is ambiguous. CDR1 and CDR2 from the germline V gene are SGHRS and YFSETQ. The CDR3 is made up of 12 amino acids. The V end was cut by 3 bases, the J end by 5 bases, with 7 bases between. Here the CDR3 DNA reads TGCGCCAGCAGCTCCGGAGAAGATACGCAGTATTTT. Amino acid sequence: CASSSGEDTQYF.

J is TRBJ2-7 and V is TRBV7-2; the D gene is possibly TRBD1 (6 bases). V was trimmed by 5 bases and J by 7 bases, leaving 18 bases between them. Germline assignment: CDR1 SGHTA and CDR2 FQGNSA. This CDR3 spans 14 amino acids. CDR3: CASSANRATGEQYF. CDR3 DNA: TGTGCCAGCAGCGCTAACAGGGCCACGGGAGAGCAGTACTTC.

V gene TRBV5-4 combines with J gene TRBJ1-2; 7 bases are shared with TRBD1. The V gene end was trimmed by 3 bases and the J gene end by 0 bases; junction bases not matched to a gene: 5. Germline CDR1 reads SGHNT; CDR2 reads YYREEE (reference sequence). The CDR3 runs 15 residues. The CDR3 bases are TGTGCCAGCAGCTCGAGGACAGGAGCTAACTATGGCTACACCTTC. It is translated as CASSSRTGANYGYTF. The full variable domain, rest sourced from reference TRBV5-4 and TRBJ1-2, is ETGVTQSPTHLIKTRGQQVTLRCSSQSGHNTVSWYQQALGQGPQFIFQYYREEENGRGNFPPRFSGLQFPNYSSELNVNALELDDSALYLCASSSRTGANYGYTFGSGTRLTVV.

The chain recombines TRBV7-9 with TRBJ1-4, with D unclear. The CDR3 has 15 residues. Germline assignment: CDR1 SEHNR and CDR2 FQNEAQ (reference sequence). The V end lost 1 base, the J end lost 0 bases, and 6 bases lay between the germline ends. CDR3 region: CASSLGAATNEKLFF. The CDR3 DNA is TGTGCCAGCAGCTTAGGTGCAGCAACTAATGAAAAACTGTTTTTT.

V and J are TRBV19 and TRBJ2-3; possibly TRBD2 for D (6 bases). The V end lost 0 bases, the J end lost 2 bases, and 21 bases lay between the germline ends. The CDR3 runs to 19 residues. The germline gives CDR1 LNHDA, CDR2 SQIVND (reference sequence). The CDR3 reads CASSIEDAGGPIDTDTQYF. DNA for the CDR3: TGTGCCAGTAGTATAGAAGACGCCGGAGGGCCCATAGACACAGATACGCAGTATTTT.

This chain connects TRBV15 to TRBJ1-4, with TRBD1 matching over 9 bases. CDR1 and CDR2 (germline): LNHNV, YYDKDF (reference sequence). This CDR3 spans 15 amino acids. The V gene end was trimmed by 3 bases and the J gene end by 8 bases; junction bases not matched to a gene: 7. The CDR3 reads CATSSPGQGGEKLFF. CDR3 sequence (DNA): TGTGCCACCAGCAGCCCGGGACAGGGTGGCGAAAAACTGTTTTTT.

J is TRBJ1-1 and V is TRBV6-1; the D is unclear. There are 12 residues in the CDR3. Between the trimmed V and J ends, which lost 5 bases and 4 bases, there was a span of 8 bases. Germline-derived CDR1 and CDR2 are MNHNS and SASEGT. The CDR3 reads CASSREGTEAFF. CDR3 nucleotides: TGTGCCAGCAGTAGGGAGGGCACTGAAGCTTTCTTT.

The chain has TRBV19 and TRBJ2-1, with 9 bases fitting TRBD2. This CDR3 is built from 17 residues. Losses at the gene ends were 0 bases for V and 3 bases for J; bases not matched to a gene: 6. CDR1 and CDR2 from the germline V gene are LNHDA and SQIVND (reference sequence). CDR3 in DNA: TGTGCCAGTAGTATAGATCGACTAGCGGTTAACTACAATGAGCAGTTCTTC. This sequence encodes CASSIDRLAVNYNEQFF. Full variable domain (rest looked up from reference TRBV19 and TRBJ2-1): DGGITQSPKYLFRKEGQNVTLSCEQNLNHDAMYWYRQDPGQGLRLIYYSQIVNDFQKGDIAEGYSVSREKKESFPLTVTSAQKNPTAFYLCASSIDRLAVNYNEQFFGPGTRLTVL.

The chain joins TRBV6-5 to TRBJ1-2; 7 positions agree with TRBD1. Germline-derived CDR1 and CDR2 are MNHEY and SVGAGI. This CDR3 contains 13 residues. V shed 5 bases, J shed 8 bases, and the junction held 8 bases outside the gene matches. The CDR3 DNA reads as TGTGCCAGCAGTGCTACAGGGGCCCGCGGCTACACCTTC. Translated: CASSATGARGYTF.

The chain has TRBV11-3 and TRBJ1-4, with 7 bases aligning to TRBD1. Germline V gene data show CDR1 as SGHNT and CDR2 as YENEEA. The CDR3 runs to 12 residues. Losses at the gene ends were 5 bases for V and 8 bases for J; bases not matched to a gene: 2. CDR3 sequence reads: CASSQGGEKLFF. The CDR3 region has the DNA TGTGCCAGCAGCCAGGGGGGAGAAAAACTGTTTTTT. The entire variable domain, with the rest obtained from reference TRBV11-3 and TRBJ1-4, is as follows: EAGVVQSPRYKIIEKKQPVAFWCNPISGHNTLYWYLQNLGQGPELLIRYENEEAVDDSQLPKDRFSAERLKGVDSTLKIQPAELGDSAVYLCASSQGGEKLFFGSGTQLSVL.

The chain couples TRBV5-6 to TRBJ1-6, with TRBD1 matching 8 bases. CDR1 and CDR2 (germline): SGHDT, YYEEEE. This CDR3 is 14 amino acids long. V trimming: 5 bases; J trimming: 4 bases; junction bases outside the gene matches: 2. As DNA, the CDR3 is TGTGCCAGCAGACGGACAGGGTATAATTCACCCCTCCACTTT. Translation gives CASRRTGYNSPLHF. The full variable domain, completed using reference TRBV5-6 and TRBJ1-6, is DAGVTQSPTHLIKTRGQQVTLRCSPKSGHDTVSWYQQALGQGPQFIFQYYEEEERQRGNFPDRFSGHQFPNYSSELNVNALLLGDSALYLCASRRTGYNSPLHFGNGTRLTVT.

This chain links TRBV6-1 with TRBJ1-2; D might be TRBD1 (5 bases). There are 12 residues in the CDR3. V was cut by 5 bases and J by 5 bases, with 9 bases left in between. Germline values: CDR1 MNHNS, CDR2 SASEGT. CDR3 sequence reads: CASSSDSYGYTF. The DNA for the CDR3 is TGTGCCAGCAGTTCTGACAGTTATGGCTACACCTTC.

The V call is TRBV18, the J call TRBJ2-1; D is possibly TRBD1 (5 bases). Germline V gene sequence: CDR1 KGHSH, CDR2 LQKENI. Trimming removed 2 bases from V and 2 bases from J, with 16 bases in between. This CDR3 comprises 17 residues. CDR3 sequence (DNA): TGTGCCAGCTCACCAGTCCTTCCGACAGACGCCTACAATGAGCAGTTCTTC. This codes for CASSPVLPTDAYNEQFF. The variable domain in full, with the rest retrieved from reference TRBV18 and TRBJ2-1, is NAGVMQNPRHLVRRRGQEARLRCSPMKGHSHVYWYRQLPEEGLKFMVYLQKENIIDESGMPKERFSAEFPKEGPSILRIQQVVRGDSAAYFCASSPVLPTDAYNEQFFGPGTRLTVL.

This clone appeared a single time. This chain joins TRBV19 and TRBJ1-1; D gene ambiguous. The V end lost 3 bases, the J end lost 0 bases, and 11 bases lay between the germline ends. This CDR3 is built from 15 residues. Germline V lookup: CDR1 LNHDA, CDR2 SQIVND (reference sequence). The CDR3 bases are TGTGCCAGTAGTATCCAGGCTAACATGAACACTGAAGCTTTCTTT. Encoded protein: CASSIQANMNTEAFF.

This clone was observed once. The gene calls are TRBV10-3 and TRBJ2-2; TRBD1 agrees at 10 bases. After removal of 4 bases from V and 4 bases from J, the junction contained 9 bases not matched to a gene. The CDR3 totals 17 residues. Germline CDR1 reads ENHRY; CDR2 reads SYGVKD. For the CDR3, the DNA is TGTGCCATCAGTGTACTCCGGGACAGGGGAGGCACCGGGGAGCTGTTTTTT. It codes for CAISVLRDRGGTGELFF.

The chain combines TRBV28 with TRBJ1-2, with 8 bases aligning to TRBD1. The CDR3 spans 18 residues. The germline CDR1 and CDR2 sequences are MDHEN and SYDVKM. The V and J ends lost 2 bases and 0 bases, in that order; junction bases with no gene match: 11. CDR3 sequence reads: CASSLQAASGQANYGYTF. CDR3 coding DNA: TGTGCCAGCAGTTTACAGGCTGCTTCGGGACAGGCTAACTATGGCTACACCTTC.

The chain couples TRBV27 to TRBJ2-5, with 8 bases fitting TRBD1. This CDR3 is 13 amino acids long. Losses at the gene ends were 5 bases for V and 5 bases for J; bases not matched to a gene: 4. Germline V gene sequence: CDR1 MNHEY, CDR2 SMNVEV (reference sequence). This CDR3 reads CASSDRGWETQYF. The CDR3 DNA reads as TGTGCCAGCAGTGACAGGGGATGGGAGACCCAGTACTTC.

The chain joins TRBV2 to TRBJ1-3; TRBD1 agrees at 11 bases. The trim removed 6 bases at V and 0 bases at J, leaving 4 bases unmatched. The CDR3 consists of 16 residues. In germline, CDR1 is SNHLY, CDR2 FYNNEI. Written as DNA, the CDR3 is TGTGCCAGCAGCCCCGGGACAGGGGGCTCTGGAAACACCATATATTTT. Amino acid sequence: CASSPGTGGSGNTIYF.

V gene TRBV30 combines with J gene TRBJ1-4; a possible D gene is TRBD1 (5 bases). The CDR3 is made up of 15 amino acids. The V and J ends lost 0 bases and 3 bases respectively, with 11 bases between them. Germline V gene lookup returns CDR1 GTSNPN and CDR2 SVGIG (reference sequence). CDR3 sequence reads: CAWSVQAGPNEKLFF. The CDR3 bases are TGTGCCTGGAGTGTACAGGCAGGGCCTAATGAAAAACTGTTTTTT. The full variable domain, rest sourced from reference TRBV30 and TRBJ1-4, is SQTIHQWPATLVQPVGSPLSLECTVEGTSNPNLYWYRQAAGRGLQLLFYSVGIGQISSEVPQNLSASRPQDRQFILSSKKLLLSDSGFYLCAWSVQAGPNEKLFFGSGTQLSVL.